The 12 T cell receptor beta chains below all came from one sample that was sequenced in a study of blood T cell repertoires in COVID-19. The data were produced by immunoSEQ multiplex PCR, yet TCRdb's version contains in-frame clones alone and is incomplete. In the table there are under 200,000 clones, 83% of which are singletons. The sample taken for sequencing was peripheral blood. These receptors were collected from a human donor in a cohort sampled during active COVID-19.

The chain combines TRBV7-2 with TRBJ2-5, with TRBD2 matching over 8 bases. From germline, CDR1 is SGHTA and CDR2 FQGNSA. The CDR3 runs to 16 residues. V was pared by 0 bases and J by 2 bases, with 5 bases of the junction left unmatched. The chain's CDR3 is CASSLAGTSGQETQYF. The CDR3 DNA reads as TGTGCCAGCAGCTTAGCCGGGACTAGTGGGCAAGAGACCCAGTACTTC.

The gene calls are TRBV9 and TRBJ2-1; 10 bases fit TRBD2. CDR3 length equals 14 residues. Germline trimming cut 2 bases from V and 7 bases from J; bases unmatched to any gene: 3. The germline V gene has CDR1 SGDLS and CDR2 YYNGEE. The CDR3 DNA is TGTGCCAGCAGCGTGGGACTAGCGCCGAATGAGCAGTTCTTC. This sequence encodes CASSVGLAPNEQFF.

J is TRBJ2-7 and V is TRBV5-1, with TRBD2 identical over 14 bases. Germline CDR1 and CDR2: SGHRS and YFSETQ. Trimming cost V 6 bases and J 2 bases; bases outside gene matches: 10. This CDR3 spans 17 amino acids. DNA of the CDR3: TGCGCCAGCACGCCCTCCGGGACTAGCGGGGGCACCTACGAGCAGTACTTC. Translation: CASTPSGTSGGTYEQYF.

The chain uses TRBV24-1 and TRBJ2-7; possibly TRBD2 for D (6 bases). This CDR3 has 17 amino acids. The germline V gene encodes CDR1 KGHDR and CDR2 SFDVKD. V lost 5 bases, J lost 0 bases, and 19 bases lay in between. The CDR3 protein is CATSAAEEGSSSYEQYF. The CDR3 nucleotides are TGTGCCACCAGTGCGGCCGAGGAGGGGTCTAGCTCCTACGAGCAGTACTTC.

This sequence joins TRBV18 and TRBJ1-2; 8 positions agree with TRBD1. The CDR3 covers 13 residues. Germline trimming cut 3 bases from V and 6 bases from J; bases unmatched to any gene: 3. In germline, CDR1 is KGHSH, CDR2 LQKENI. The chain's CDR3 is CASSPPTGDGYTF. CDR3 coding DNA: TGTGCCAGCTCACCCCCGACAGGGGATGGCTACACCTTC.

This chain connects TRBV19 to TRBJ1-5; possible D gene TRBD1, 5 bases. Trimming shortened V by 8 bases and J by 7 bases, and 24 bases separated the two germline ends. The CDR3 extends over 16 amino acids. Germline CDR1 reads LNHDA; CDR2 reads SQIVND (reference sequence). This CDR3 is CASRRGTGRSSQPQHF. CDR3 bases: TGTGCCAGTCGACGAGGAACAGGAAGATCCAGCCAGCCCCAGCATTTT.

The V and J genes are TRBV4-1 and TRBJ2-1; 13 nucleotides agree with TRBD2. CDR1 and CDR2 from the germline V gene are MGHRA and YSYEKL. Trimming at V came to 2 bases and at J to 8 bases, leaving 3 bases not matched to a gene. This CDR3 region has 15 residues. The CDR3 is CASSQRLAGGDEQFF. The CDR3 DNA is TGCGCCAGCAGCCAACGACTAGCGGGAGGCGATGAGCAGTTCTTC.

This clone appeared a few times. The V gene is TRBV5-4, the J gene TRBJ2-2; TRBD2 aligns across 7 bases. Unmatched junction bases numbered 8, after V lost 3 bases and J lost 6 bases. Germline V gene sequence: CDR1 SGHNT, CDR2 YYREEE (reference sequence). This CDR3 has 15 residues. The CDR3 reads CASSSSGAGAGELFF. The DNA for the CDR3 is TGTGCCAGCAGCTCGTCTGGGGCGGGAGCCGGGGAGCTGTTTTTT.

This rearrangement joins TRBV28 to TRBJ2-7; TRBD1 aligns across 9 bases. The CDR3 totals 14 residues. Trimming removed 6 bases from V and 3 bases from J; junction bases left unmatched: 6. Germline V CDR1 and CDR2: MDHEN, SYDVKM. For the CDR3, the DNA is TGTGCCAGCAGCGCCGGGACAGGGCGCTACGAGCAGTACTTC. As protein: CASSAGTGRYEQYF.

This clone has more than one count but fewer than ten. The chain links TRBV6-1 to TRBJ1-3, with TRBD1 as a possible D gene (5 bases). Trimming removed 0 bases at V and 2 bases at J, with 8 bases between. This CDR3 spans 15 amino acids. Germline-derived CDR1 and CDR2 are MNHNS and SASEGT. The CDR3 reads CASSEASGTGNTIYF. CDR3 in DNA: TGTGCCAGCAGTGAAGCCTCAGGGACTGGAAACACCATATATTTT.

The chain is built from TRBV28 and TRBJ1-2, with 7 positions matching TRBD1. V shed 2 bases, J shed 3 bases, and the junction held 6 bases outside the gene matches. Germline CDR1 is MDHEN and CDR2 is SYDVKM. The CDR3 length is 15 residues. The CDR3 is CASSLHSTGDYGYTF. DNA of the CDR3: TGTGCCAGCAGTTTACACAGCACAGGGGACTATGGCTACACCTTC.

This chain joins TRBV6-6 and TRBJ1-5; D is undetermined. The CDR3 spans 14 residues. The V gene's germline CDR1 is MNHNY and CDR2 SVGAGI (reference sequence). The germline V and J ends were trimmed by 2 bases and 2 bases, with 7 bases remaining between them. The CDR3 reads CASSYGSGNQPQHF. DNA of the CDR3: TGTGCCAGCAGTTACGGAAGCGGCAATCAGCCCCAGCATTTT.